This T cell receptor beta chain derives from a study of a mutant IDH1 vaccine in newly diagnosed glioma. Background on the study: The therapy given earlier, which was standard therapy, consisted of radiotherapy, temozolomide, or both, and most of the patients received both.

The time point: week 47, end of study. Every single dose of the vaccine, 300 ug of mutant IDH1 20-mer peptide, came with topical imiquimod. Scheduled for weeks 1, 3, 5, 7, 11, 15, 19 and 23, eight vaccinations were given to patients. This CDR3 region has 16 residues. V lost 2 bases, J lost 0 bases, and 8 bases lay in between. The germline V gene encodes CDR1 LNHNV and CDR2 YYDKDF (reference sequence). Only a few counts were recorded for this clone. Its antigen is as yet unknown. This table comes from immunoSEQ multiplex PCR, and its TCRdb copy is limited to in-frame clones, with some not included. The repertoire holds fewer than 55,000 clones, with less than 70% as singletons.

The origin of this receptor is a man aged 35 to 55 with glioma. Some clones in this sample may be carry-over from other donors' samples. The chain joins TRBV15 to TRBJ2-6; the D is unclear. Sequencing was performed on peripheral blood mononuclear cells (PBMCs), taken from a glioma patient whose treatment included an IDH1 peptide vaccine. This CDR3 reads CATSRTTSSGANVLTF. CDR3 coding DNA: TGTGCCACCAGCAGAACGACAAGCTCTGGGGCCAACGTCCTGACTTTC.